The clone carrying this TCR beta chain appeared many times. Documented time point: sample taken at primary tumor resection. This sample is part of a study of spatial heterogeneity in lung cancer. Overall study context: Consistent detection of more beta-chain than alpha-chain sequences was observed.

The germline gives CDR1 MNHEY, CDR2 SMNVEV (reference sequence). The CDR3 covers 17 residues. V gave up 7 bases and J gave up 3 bases, with 25 bases separating them. MiXCR, applied by TCRdb to the 5' RACE reads, yields one record per CDR3 protein. The sample holds under 30,000 distinct CDR3 sequences; under 4% are singletons and the top ten take more than 25%. The V and J genes are TRBV27 and TRBJ2-7; perhaps D is TRBD1 or TRBD2 (5 bases each). The TCR sequence derives from a female donor with early-stage non-small cell lung cancer. Material: PBMCs, obtained at surgery. This CDR3 reads CASKFRVFGGLNYEQYF. The CDR3 DNA reads TGTGCCAGCAAGTTTAGGGTCTTTGGGGGATTGAACTACGAGCAGTACTTC.